These 21 T cell receptor beta chains were all obtained from the same sample, sequenced in a study of human T cells and chemical hapten exposure. Indicated time point: patch test 1, 2 weeks after DPC sensitization. Treatment noted: therapeutic diphenylcyclopropenone sensitization with weekly scalp DPC. Using its own MiXCR run on the RACE reads, TCRdb lists one record per CDR3 protein. The sample has around 99,000 distinct CDR3 sequences; around an eighth are singletons. This specimen was whole blood, taken in connection with sensitization to the hapten diphenylcyclopropenone (DPC). These TCRs come from a woman between 40 and 55 years old with alopecia areata. Some clones in this sample may be carry-over from other donors' samples.

The chain recombines TRBV12-3 or TRBV12-4 with TRBJ1-1; 9 nucleotides align to TRBD1. The CDR3 has 12 amino acids. V was pared by 5 bases and J by 12 bases, with 7 bases of the junction left unmatched. CDR3 sequence reads: CASSPGQGSSFF. The CDR3 nucleotides read TGTGCCAGCAGTCCAGGACAGGGGTCCTCTTTCTTT.

This clonotype occurred once. The chain carries TRBV20-1 and TRBJ2-1; the D call may be TRBD1 or TRBD2 (6 bases each). This CDR3 contains 16 residues. V was pared by 3 bases and J by 0 bases, with 15 bases between. Germline CDR1 and CDR2: DFQATT and SNEGSKA (reference sequence). The CDR3 here is CSASNRGAASYNEQFF. DNA of the CDR3: TGCAGTGCTAGTAATAGGGGGGCGGCCTCCTACAATGAGCAGTTCTTC.

The table lists this clonotype with a few counts. The chain has TRBV4-2 and TRBJ2-1, with D unresolved. Looked up from germline, CDR1 is LGHNA and CDR2 is YNFKEQ. CDR3 length: 15 amino acids. Trimming took 4 bases from V and 4 from J, leaving 14 bases between them. CDR3 sequence: CASSLNFVGYNEQFF. CDR3 DNA sequence: TGTGCCAGCAGCCTCAACTTTGTGGGTTACAATGAGCAGTTCTTC.

This sequence joins TRBV5-1 and TRBJ2-1, with a possible D match to TRBD2 (5 bases). Per germline, CDR1 SGHRS and CDR2 YFSETQ. There are 14 residues in the CDR3. Trimming took off 0 bases at V and 12 bases at J, with 16 bases between the two ends. Here the CDR3 DNA reads TGCGCCAGCAGCTTGGGGGATATATCTGCGGGGCAGTTCTTC. The encoded protein is CASSLGDISAGQFF.

This clonotype has only a few counts. J is TRBJ2-1 and V is TRBV6-6, with D possibly being TRBD1 (5 bases). The CDR3 has 15 residues. The V gene lost 0 bases and the J gene lost 5 bases, with 11 bases spanning the gap. Germline V CDR1 and CDR2: MNHNY, SVGAGI (reference sequence). The CDR3 sequence: CASSYSVGQNNEQFF. For the CDR3, the DNA is TGTGCCAGCAGTTACTCGGTGGGGCAAAACAATGAGCAGTTCTTC.

This clonotype was detected a few times. The chain couples TRBV6-2 or TRBV6-3 to TRBJ1-1; D is unclear. V lost 2 bases to trimming and J lost 4 bases, with 8 bases between them. This CDR3 has 13 amino acids. Germline CDR1 and CDR2: MNHEY and SVGEGT. The CDR3 loop is CASSYQETTEAFF. CDR3 DNA sequence: TGTGCCAGCAGTTACCAGGAGACCACTGAAGCTTTCTTT.

The V gene is TRBV11-2, the J gene TRBJ2-1; possible D gene TRBD2, 6 bases. V lost 3 bases and J lost 9, with 12 bases in between. The CDR3 consists of 13 residues. CDR1 SGHAT and CDR2 FQNNGV come from the germline V gene. CDR3 amino acids: CASSFNRETEQFF. The CDR3 region has the DNA TGTGCCAGCAGCTTCAATCGGGAGACTGAGCAGTTCTTC.

This clonotype was counted only a few times. The chain joins TRBV5-5 to TRBJ2-2, with no clear D. The CDR3 covers 12 residues. Germline values: CDR1 SGHKS, CDR2 YYEKEE (reference sequence). Trimming took 5 bases from V and 5 from J, leaving 7 bases between them. In DNA, the CDR3 is TGTGCCAGCAGGATGGGAACCGGGGAGCTGTTTTTT. Its translation is CASRMGTGELFF.

On this clonotype: The junction departs from germline at one end; a sequencing error may be responsible. The chain has TRBV18 and TRBJ2-3; D is uncertain. CDR3 length equals 17 residues. The germline CDR1 and CDR2 sequences are KGHSH and LQKENI. CDR3 amino acids: CASTPTTRPSITDTQYF. The DNA for the CDR3 is TGTGCCAGCACACCCACCACCAGACCCTCAATCACAGATACGCAGTATTTT.

The rearrangement uses TRBV5-6 and TRBJ2-5; maybe TRBD2 (5 bases). The CDR3 runs to 14 residues. CDR1 is SGHDT, CDR2 YYEEEE, per germline. V lost 0 bases and J lost 5, with 11 bases in between. The CDR3 spells CASSLVLAGETQYF. The CDR3 DNA sequence: TGTGCCAGCAGCTTGGTCCTAGCCGGGGAGACCCAGTACTTC.

V and J are TRBV3-1 and TRBJ2-1; D is undetermined. The germline V and J ends were trimmed by 6 bases and 9 bases, with 9 bases remaining between them. Germline CDR1 LGHDT, CDR2 YNNKEL (reference sequence). The CDR3 runs to 11 residues. CDR3 sequence (DNA): TGTGCCAGCAGTGTTGGAGCTGAGCAGTTCTTC. Its translation is CASSVGAEQFF.

V gene TRBV2 combines with J gene TRBJ2-1; D is perhaps TRBD1 or TRBD2 (5 bases each). V lost 6 bases and J 6 bases, leaving 12 bases between the germline ends. The CDR3 has 13 amino acids. The germline V gene has CDR1 SNHLY and CDR2 FYNNEI. This CDR3 is CASSGTSANEQFF. In DNA form, the CDR3 reads TGTGCCAGCAGCGGGACGAGCGCCAATGAGCAGTTCTTC.

This clonotype was counted only a few times. The rearrangement joins TRBV7-2 to TRBJ2-7; 9 bases match TRBD2. CDR1 is SGHTA, CDR2 FQGNSA, per germline. V lost 4 bases to trimming and J lost 3 bases; unmatched junction nucleotides: 4. The CDR3 covers 14 residues. CDR3 coding DNA: TGTGCCAGCAGCTCCGCTAGCGGGAACTACGAGCAGTACTTC. Protein sequence: CASSSASGNYEQYF. The full variable domain, its missing parts supplied by reference TRBV7-2 and TRBJ2-7, is GAGVSQSPSNKVTEKGKDVELRCDPISGHTALYWYRQSLGQGLEFLIYFQGNSAPDKSGLPSDRFSAERTGGSVSTLTIQRTQQEDSAVYLCASSSASGNYEQYFGPGTRLTVT.

The rearrangement joins TRBV7-2 to TRBJ2-3, with TRBD2 identical over 10 bases. The junction had 10 bases not matched to a gene; V was cut back by 5 bases and J by 2 bases. There are 17 residues in the CDR3. The germline CDR1 and CDR2 sequences are SGHTA and FQGNSA. In DNA, the CDR3 is TGTGCCAGCAGCCTACCTTCGACTAGCGGGTACACAGATACGCAGTATTTT. Amino acid sequence: CASSLPSTSGYTDTQYF.

A few counts support this clonotype. The chain links TRBV29-1 to TRBJ2-6, with 7 bases fitting TRBD1. Losses at the gene ends were 6 bases for V and 1 base for J; bases not matched to a gene: 12. The CDR3 has 17 amino acids. Germline CDR1 SQVTM, CDR2 ANQGSEA. For the CDR3, the DNA is TGCAGCGTAAGAATCGGACAGGCAAAATCTGGGGCCAACGTCCTGACTTTC. Translating gives CSVRIGQAKSGANVLTF.

This clonotype appeared many times. The chain recombines TRBV27 with TRBJ1-2, with 9 bases matching TRBD1. With V trimmed by 5 bases and J by 4 bases, 20 bases remained unmatched. The germline V gene has CDR1 MNHEY and CDR2 SMNVEV (reference sequence). The CDR3 has 19 residues. The CDR3 DNA reads TGTGCCAGCAGTCCAAACTTCCGGGACAGGGCGCACGGGGCCTATGGCTACACCTTC. Its translation is CASSPNFRDRAHGAYGYTF.

This rearrangement joins TRBV7-2 to TRBJ2-5; D is uncertain. Germline CDR1 is SGHTA and CDR2 is FQGNSA. V dropped 3 bases and J dropped 0 bases, with 17 bases sitting between them. The CDR3 totals 17 residues. The CDR3 is CASSLFQFAEYQETQYF. Written as DNA, the CDR3 is TGTGCCAGCAGCTTGTTTCAATTTGCAGAGTACCAAGAGACCCAGTACTTC.

A few counts support this clonotype. The rearrangement links TRBV4-2 to TRBJ2-5; TRBD1 matches at 8 bases. CDR3 length equals 15 residues. Trimming cost V 1 base and J 5 bases; bases outside gene matches: 6. Germline loops: CDR1 LGHNA, CDR2 YNFKEQ. The CDR3 is CASSQGGQVEETQYF. The CDR3 coding sequence is TGTGCCAGCAGCCAAGGGGGACAGGTGGAGGAGACCCAGTACTTC.

The table lists this clonotype with a few counts. The CDR3 sequence: CASSLQGAGTGELFF. The CDR3 region has the DNA TGTGCCAGCAGTTTACAGGGGGCTGGAACCGGGGAGCTGTTTTTT. The V and J genes are TRBV12-3 or TRBV12-4 and TRBJ2-2; 8 nucleotides agree with TRBD1. The CDR3 is 15 amino acids. With V trimmed by 2 bases and J by 5 bases, 4 bases remained unmatched.

This clonotype showed up just a few times. This sequence joins TRBV20-1 and TRBJ2-3; maybe TRBD2 (6 bases). V dropped 4 bases and J dropped 2 bases, with 16 bases sitting between them. CDR1 and CDR2 from the germline V gene are DFQATT and SNEGSKA (reference sequence). The CDR3 loop spans 15 amino acids. The chain's CDR3 is CSATVYGGNTDTQYF. The CDR3 bases are TGCAGTGCTACCGTTTATGGGGGGAACACAGATACGCAGTATTTT.

This chain uses TRBV28 with TRBJ2-1; D may match TRBD1 or TRBD2 (6 bases each). CDR3 length equals 11 residues. Germline V CDR1 and CDR2: MDHEN, SYDVKM. V was shortened by 8 bases and J by 13 bases, with 15 bases between the two germline ends. The CDR3 nucleotides read TGTGCCAGCCGGGGGCTCCGCCAACAGTTCTTC. This translates into CASRGLRQQFF.